These 21 T cell receptor beta chains originate from one sample sequenced in a study of OX40 agonist ivuxolimab in advanced cancers. TCRdb's table, derived via immunoSEQ multiplex PCR, lists solely in-frame clones and lacks some. The data show about 81,000 clones, 90% to 95% seen once. The material was CD4+ or CD8+ T cells sorted from blood, obtained in a trial of the OX40 agonist ivuxolimab. Source of these receptors: an adult with an advanced solid tumor such as melanoma, head and neck, liver or kidney cancer.

The V gene is TRBV19, the J gene TRBJ2-3; D might be TRBD1 (5 bases). With 1 base removed from V and 3 bases from J, the gap between germline ends came to 8 bases. The germline V gene encodes CDR1 LNHDA and CDR2 SQIVND (reference sequence). The CDR3 has 14 residues. CDR3 sequence reads: CASSIVQGTDTQYF. CDR3 DNA sequence: TGTGCCAGTAGTATAGTTCAGGGTACAGATACGCAGTATTTT.

The J gene is TRBJ2-5, the V gene TRBV5-1, with TRBD2 matching 9 bases. This CDR3 spans 16 amino acids. The germline V gene has CDR1 SGHRS and CDR2 YFSETQ. Unmatched junction bases numbered 3, after V lost 0 bases and J lost 0 bases. The CDR3 DNA reads as TGCGCCAGCAGCTTGGTGCTAGCGGGATACCAAGAGACCCAGTACTTC. It translates to CASSLVLAGYQETQYF.

The chain couples TRBV28 to TRBJ1-1, with TRBD1 matching over 7 bases. The CDR3 extends over 14 amino acids. V lost 3 bases, J lost 2 bases, and 3 bases stayed unmatched. The germline V gene encodes CDR1 MDHEN and CDR2 SYDVKM. The CDR3 DNA follows: TGTGCCAGCAGTTTGTGGACAGGTAACACTGAAGCTTTCTTT. This translates into CASSLWTGNTEAFF. The full variable domain, its missing parts supplied by reference TRBV28 and TRBJ1-1, is DVKVTQSSRYLVKRTGEKVFLECVQDMDHENMFWYRQDPGLGLRLIYFSYDVKMKEKGDIPEGYSVSREKKERFSLILESASTNQTSMYLCASSLWTGNTEAFFGQGTRLTVV.

J is TRBJ2-7 and V is TRBV27; 10 bases match TRBD2. The trim removed 5 bases at V and 0 bases at J, leaving 4 bases unmatched. Germline values: CDR1 MNHEY, CDR2 SMNVEV (reference sequence). The length of the CDR3 is 15 residues. The CDR3 sequence: CASSLTSGASYEQYF. The CDR3 DNA reads as TGTGCCAGCAGTCTAACTAGCGGGGCCTCCTACGAGCAGTACTTC.

The V call is TRBV4-3, the J call TRBJ2-7; 7 positions match TRBD1. The CDR3 contains 15 residues. The germline CDR1 and CDR2 sequences are LGHNA and YSLEER. V was clipped by 1 base and J by 4 bases; unmatched bases: 7. CDR3 sequence (DNA): TGCGCCAGCAGCCAAGGAACCGGGACAGCGTACGAGCAGTACTTC. Translation gives CASSQGTGTAYEQYF.

The genes are TRBV4-2 and TRBJ2-3; 12 nucleotides agree with TRBD2. The germline V gene has CDR1 LGHNA and CDR2 YNFKEQ. The J segment lost 0 bases and the V segment lost 6 bases, leaving 7 bases of the junction unmatched. The CDR3 is 17 residues long. In DNA form, the CDR3 reads TGTGCCAGCAGTTTTTCCGGGACTAGCGGGAGCACAGATACGCAGTATTTT. This encodes CASSFSGTSGSTDTQYF.

The rearrangement links TRBV9 to TRBJ2-2; the match to TRBD1 covers 8 bases. The CDR3 runs 13 residues. Germline loops: CDR1 SGDLS, CDR2 YYNGEE. V shed 6 bases and J 6 bases; nucleotides not matched to a gene: 4. CDR3 sequence: CASNTGGSGELFF. The CDR3 nucleotides read TGTGCCAGCAATACAGGGGGGTCCGGGGAGCTGTTTTTT.

The chain carries TRBV4-1 and TRBJ1-4, with D possibly matching TRBD1 (6 bases). CDR1 and CDR2 (germline): MGHRA, YSYEKL. The CDR3 is 14 residues long. The V end was cut by 4 bases, the J end by 1 base, with 7 bases between. In DNA form, the CDR3 reads TGCGCCAGCAGCCCGACAGGAACTAATGAAAAACTGTTTTTT. Protein product: CASSPTGTNEKLFF.

The chain couples TRBV9 to TRBJ2-3, with 7 bases identical to TRBD1. Losses at the gene ends were 2 bases for V and 3 bases for J; bases not matched to a gene: 3. The CDR3 totals 14 residues. Germline CDR1 and CDR2: SGDLS and YYNGEE. In DNA form, the CDR3 reads TGTGCCAGCAGCGTTAGGGGGCTGACAGATACGCAGTATTTT. Its translation is CASSVRGLTDTQYF.

The rearrangement uses TRBV7-9 and TRBJ1-2; D is possibly TRBD1 (5 bases). Germline V gene lookup returns CDR1 SEHNR and CDR2 FQNEAQ (reference sequence). Deletions cut 4 bases from V and 4 bases from J, with 16 bases between. This CDR3 has 15 amino acids. Here the CDR3 reads CASSYLSGVSYGYTF. The CDR3 coding sequence is TGTGCCAGCAGCTACCTTTCGGGGGTAAGCTATGGCTACACCTTC.

This clone has only one observation. V usage is TRBV7-9 and J usage is TRBJ1-2, with D perhaps matching TRBD1 (6 bases). CDR3 length: 13 residues. Germline-derived CDR1 and CDR2 are SEHNR and FQNEAQ (reference sequence). Trimming cost V 1 base and J 3 bases, with 6 bases left between them. The CDR3, as DNA: TGTGCCAGCAGCTTAGGACAGGACTATGGCTACACCTTC. Translation gives CASSLGQDYGYTF.

V is TRBV9 and J is TRBJ1-2; D perhaps matches TRBD1 (5 bases). The V gene lost 0 bases and the J gene lost 1 base, with 10 bases spanning the gap. The CDR3 has 15 amino acids. Germline assignment: CDR1 SGDLS and CDR2 YYNGEE. The CDR3 DNA reads TGTGCCAGCAGCGTAGGACAGCTGCTTAACTATGGCTACACCTTC. It encodes CASSVGQLLNYGYTF.

The rearrangement links TRBV4-3 to TRBJ2-5, with TRBD2 as a possible D gene (5 bases). Germline V gene sequence: CDR1 LGHNA, CDR2 YSLEER. The ends were cut back, 0 bases at V and 3 bases at J, with 11 bases in the middle. This CDR3 contains 15 residues. This chain's CDR3 is CASSQELRGKETQYF. The CDR3 region has the DNA TGCGCCAGCAGCCAAGAACTCCGAGGGAAAGAGACCCAGTACTTC.

The chain couples TRBV25-1 to TRBJ2-3; D gene unclear. Deletions cut 0 bases from V and 6 bases from J, with 4 bases between. The CDR3 spans 12 residues. Germline CDR1 is MGHDK and CDR2 is SYGVNS. The CDR3 reads CASSEYRDTQYF. The CDR3 nucleotides read TGTGCCAGCAGTGAATACAGGGATACGCAGTATTTT.

The V and J genes are TRBV5-6 and TRBJ2-7; 7 bases are a match to TRBD2. CDR1 SGHDT and CDR2 YYEEEE come from the germline V gene. The CDR3 spans 18 residues. V lost 3 bases and J lost 0; bases outside the gene matches: 15. In DNA form, the CDR3 reads TGTGCCAGCAGCTACCTAACCGGACTAGACCTAAGCTCCTACGAGCAGTACTTC. Encoded protein: CASSYLTGLDLSSYEQYF.

The chain carries TRBV29-1 and TRBJ2-3; 8 positions agree with TRBD2. V shed 3 bases and J 0 bases; nucleotides not matched to a gene: 8. Germline CDR1 and CDR2: SQVTM and ANQGSEA. CDR3 length: 16 amino acids. CDR3: CSVDGLASGSTDTQYF. The CDR3 region has the DNA TGCAGCGTTGATGGTTTGGCTAGCGGGAGCACAGATACGCAGTATTTT.

For the CDR3, the DNA is TGTGCCAGCAGCCTGGGACTAGCGGGAGGGCTAATATACAATGAGCAGTTCTTC. Encoded protein: CASSLGLAGGLIYNEQFF. The chain links TRBV5-6 to TRBJ2-1; TRBD2 aligns across 16 bases. Germline V gene lookup returns CDR1 SGHDT and CDR2 YYEEEE. This CDR3 spans 18 amino acids. With 4 bases clipped from V and 4 bases from J, the junction kept 8 bases outside the gene matches.

The rearrangement uses TRBV28 and TRBJ1-5; tentatively, D is TRBD1 (6 bases). Trimming pared 2 bases from V and 3 bases from J, leaving 8 bases between. Germline CDR1 reads MDHEN; CDR2 reads SYDVKM. The CDR3 loop spans 14 amino acids. The CDR3 DNA is TGTGCCAGCAGTTTAGACAGGACCAATCAGCCCCAGCATTTT. Protein sequence: CASSLDRTNQPQHF.

Here the CDR3 reads CAWSWAGGNYEQYF. CDR3 bases: TGTGCCTGGAGTTGGGCGGGAGGGAACTACGAGCAGTACTTC. This chain links TRBV30 with TRBJ2-7; 9 bases are shared with TRBD2. The CDR3 loop spans 14 amino acids. Germline loops: CDR1 GTSNPN, CDR2 SVGIG (reference sequence). Trimming removed 2 bases from V and 3 bases from J; junction bases left unmatched: 5. Variable domain in full (rest from reference TRBV30 and TRBJ2-7): SQTIHQWPATLVQPVGSPLSLECTVEGTSNPNLYWYRQAAGRGLQLLFYSVGIGQISSEVPQNLSASRPQDRQFILSSKKLLLSDSGFYLCAWSWAGGNYEQYFGPGTRLTVT.

This chain's CDR3 is CASSLSGQGRTSYEQYF. The CDR3 nucleotides read TGTGCCAGCAGCTTATCGGGACAGGGGCGGACTTCCTACGAGCAGTACTTC. The genes are TRBV7-8 and TRBJ2-7; 10 bases agree with TRBD1. CDR3 length: 17 amino acids. Germline CDR1 reads SGHVS; CDR2 reads FQNEAQ. The junction had 8 bases not matched to a gene; V was cut back by 2 bases and J by 1 base.

This chain connects TRBV27 to TRBJ2-1, with D perhaps assigned TRBD1 or TRBD2 (5 bases each). Trimming shortened V by 3 bases and J by 7 bases, and 10 bases separated the two germline ends. The germline gives CDR1 MNHEY, CDR2 SMNVEV (reference sequence). The CDR3 covers 13 residues. CDR3 sequence (DNA): TGTGCCAGCAGTTTGGGGGTAATGAATGAGCAGTTCTTC. Amino acids: CASSLGVMNEQFF.